This entry lists 2 T cell receptor beta chains sequenced from one sample in a study of blood T cell repertoires in COVID-19. Sequencing was performed with immunoSEQ multiplex PCR; in TCRdb, only in-frame clones are kept and a portion is missing. The data hold around 100,000 clones, with 85% observed a single time. The sequencing sample was made of peripheral blood. Receptors originate from a human donor in a cohort sampled during active COVID-19.

The J gene is TRBJ2-1, the V gene TRBV12-5; no clear D gene. The CDR3 has 13 residues. CDR1 and CDR2 (germline): LGHNT, FRNRAP. Between the trimmed V and J ends, which lost 6 bases and 4 bases, there was a span of 10 bases. The CDR3 loop is CASGRYTYNEQFF. CDR3 nucleotide sequence: TGTGCTAGTGGCCGATATACATACAATGAGCAGTTCTTC.

The CDR3 coding sequence is TGTGCCAGCAGTTACCAGGGTGGGACTGGGGCCAACGTCCTGACTTTC. This sequence encodes CASSYQGGTGANVLTF. The V gene is TRBV6-5, the J gene TRBJ2-6, with D possibly matching TRBD1 (5 bases). V lost 2 bases and J 2 bases, leaving 10 bases between the germline ends. The germline V gene encodes CDR1 MNHEY and CDR2 SVGAGI. The CDR3 has 16 residues.